The source of this T cell receptor beta chain is a study of T cells after posttransplantation cyclophosphamide. This clone was found many times. A marrow graft followed busulfan-fludarabine conditioning, with cyclophosphamide on days +3 and +4. The repertoire was sequenced with immunoSEQ multiplex PCR; TCRdb's copy has only in-frame clones and lacks some. The sample was found to contain several thousand clones, and every one recurs. Per the germline V gene, CDR1 is SEHNR and CDR2 is FQNEAQ (reference sequence). The CDR3 contains 15 residues. Trimming pared 2 bases from V and 4 bases from J, leaving 14 bases between.

This clonotype was obtained from a female patient in her 50s who received an allogeneic stem cell transplant from a related donor, was CMV-positive, and had no GVHD. Some T cells may possibly be graft donor cells. J is TRBJ2-5 and V is TRBV7-9, with D tentatively TRBD1 (6 bases). The sequences come from PBMCs, collected after allogeneic stem cell transplant with posttransplant cyclophosphamide. The CDR3 DNA follows: TGTGCCAGCAGCTTAAACCGGGCAGGGGTAGAGACCCAGTACTTC. Translated, it gives CASSLNRAGVETQYF.